These 8 T cell receptor beta chains were all obtained from the same sample, sequenced in a study of T cell responses to AZD1222 COVID-19 vaccine. Produced via immunoSEQ multiplex PCR; TCRdb's table is partial and in-frame only. This table has around 250,000 clones, roughly 93% appearing once. This specimen was peripheral blood, taken on day 0 of AZD1222 vaccination. The receptors were sampled from an adult in good health.

This clone was seen more than once but under ten times. As DNA, the CDR3 is TGTGCCACCAGTGCCCTAAGTGGGGGCCGGTCCAGCAATGAGCAGTTCTTC. It specifies CATSALSGGRSSNEQFF. V gene TRBV24-1 combines with J gene TRBJ2-1; possible D gene TRBD1, 6 bases. V was cut by 5 bases and J by 6 bases, with 22 bases left in between. There are 17 residues in the CDR3. CDR1 is KGHDR and CDR2 is SFDVKD in the germline V gene.

This rearrangement joins TRBV5-4 to TRBJ2-7; 7 nucleotides align to TRBD1. The CDR3 contains 15 residues. Germline V gene lookup returns CDR1 SGHNT and CDR2 YYREEE (reference sequence). The J segment lost 0 bases and the V segment lost 4 bases, leaving 7 bases of the junction unmatched. The CDR3 here is CASSEGQEPSYEQYF. In nucleotides, the CDR3 is TGTGCCAGCAGCGAAGGACAGGAGCCCTCCTACGAGCAGTACTTC.

The chain couples TRBV24-1 to TRBJ2-7; weak D call: TRBD2 (5 bases). The CDR3 covers 13 residues. Deletions cut 4 bases from V and 5 bases from J, with 11 bases between. Germline assignment: CDR1 KGHDR and CDR2 SFDVKD. CDR3 sequence: CATSDASRDEQYF. The DNA of the CDR3 is TGTGCCACCAGTGACGCGTCGAGGGACGAGCAGTACTTC.

V is TRBV6-5 and J is TRBJ1-5; 7 bases agree with TRBD1. The germline CDR1 and CDR2 sequences are MNHEY and SVGAGI. The CDR3 has 14 amino acids. Germline trimming cut 6 bases from V and 7 bases from J; bases unmatched to any gene: 9. CDR3 sequence reads: CASSRDRARQPQHF. Here the CDR3 DNA reads TGTGCCAGCAGCCGCGACAGGGCGAGACAGCCCCAGCATTTT.

The J gene is TRBJ2-3, the V gene TRBV7-3; 10 bases fit TRBD1. This CDR3 has 18 residues. CDR1 is SGHTA, CDR2 FQGTGA, per germline. V dropped 1 base and J dropped 2; count of bases not matched to a gene: 9. In DNA, the CDR3 is TGTGCCAGCAGCTTAAGGGGTGGGACAGGGGCCCCCACAGATACGCAGTATTTT. It encodes CASSLRGGTGAPTDTQYF.

The V gene is TRBV13, the J gene TRBJ1-3; no firm D call. CDR1 and CDR2 from the germline V gene are PRHDT and FYEKMQ (reference sequence). The CDR3 is 15 amino acids. V was clipped by 6 bases and J by 0 bases, with 12 bases between them. The CDR3 DNA reads as TGTGCCAGCAGTTCCCGGGAGGTCTCTGGAAACACCATATATTTT. Translated: CASSSREVSGNTIYF.

This chain joins TRBV5-1 and TRBJ2-7; the D is unclear. There are 12 residues in the CDR3. Germline loops: CDR1 SGHRS, CDR2 YFSETQ. With 4 bases removed from V and 7 bases from J, the gap between germline ends came to 12 bases. The CDR3 DNA sequence: TGCGCCAGCAGCACGGACCTCGCGGAGCAGTACTTC. Translated: CASSTDLAEQYF.

The chain has TRBV7-3 and TRBJ2-2, with 14 bases that match TRBD2. This CDR3 contains 17 residues. Germline V gene data show CDR1 as SGHTA and CDR2 as FQGTGA. J gave up 7 bases and V 5 bases, and 9 bases lay outside the gene matches. Written as DNA, the CDR3 is TGTGCCAGCAGCCTCCAGGGACTAGCGGGAGCCGGCGGGGAGCTGTTTTTT. Its protein is CASSLQGLAGAGGELFF. Full variable domain (remainder filled in from reference TRBV7-3 and TRBJ2-2): GAGVSQTPSNKVTEKGKYVELRCDPISGHTALYWYRQSLGQGPEFLIYFQGTGAADDSGLPNDRFFAVRPEGSVSTLKIQRTERGDSAVYLCASSLQGLAGAGGELFFGEGSRLTVL.